One TCR beta chain is described in this entry. The antigen remains unidentified. Libraries were prepared by immunoSEQ multiplex PCR; TCRdb keeps only in-frame clonotypes and omits some of them. Among about 1.9 million clones listed, approximately 92% were seen once. The data stem from a study of shared clonotypes between healthy human individuals. Notes on the study in general: Non-shared clonotypes had lower generation probabilities than those shared by all four donors. Among the subsets, naive ones generally showed larger estimated richness than memory ones.

CD8 cells regarded as naive lacked CD45RO, were positively chosen for CCR7, and omitted terminally differentiated effector memory CD45RA+ cells. Nashville, Tennessee was home to all donors, each a Caucasian adult. Sequencing was carried out using naive CD8+ T cells from PBMCs. The sequence was obtained from a man between 18 and 35 years old in good health. Some clones in this sample may be carry-over from other donors' samples.

The CDR3 loop is CASSRGYSTDTQYF. The CDR3 nucleotides read TGTGCCAGCAGTCGTGGGTATAGCACAGATACGCAGTATTTT. The chain joins TRBV2 to TRBJ2-3; D gene uncertain. CDR1 is SNHLY and CDR2 is FYNNEI in the germline V gene. Trimming shortened V by 5 bases and J by 0 bases, and 9 bases separated the two germline ends. The CDR3 totals 14 residues.